This TCR beta chain was captured in a study of blood T cells in healthy people across ages. Trimming cost V 8 bases and J 2 bases, with 13 bases left between them. This CDR3 is 15 amino acids long. Sample-barcoded 5' priming and a J-beta primer mix drove a second PCR of about 7 to 11 cycles. In TCRdb, the 5' RACE reads were re-called with MiXCR into one record per CDR3 protein. The sample lists some 1.1 million distinct CDR3 sequences, 30% to 40% occurring once. This sequence originates from a man between 18 and 29 years old in good health. This chain links TRBV12-3 or TRBV12-4 with TRBJ2-6; D possibly corresponds to TRBD2 (6 bases). Sequenced sample: blood. The CDR3 DNA reads TGTGCCAGCGGACTGGAGGGAACTGGGGCCAACGTCCTGACTTTC. This codes for CASGLEGTGANVLTF.